This T cell receptor beta chain was observed in a study of patients and donors after allogeneic stem cell transplantation. Each CDR3 protein gets one entry after TCRdb re-called the RT-PCR reads with MiXCR. The data show around 160,000 distinct CDR3 sequences, 30% seen once. Germline V CDR1 and CDR2: MGHRA, YSYEKL. The CDR3 runs 13 residues. V dropped 1 base and J dropped 2 bases, with 5 bases sitting between them. This clonotype was obtained from a human donor who was either an allogeneic HSCT recipient or a stem cell or donor lymphocyte infusion donor (not recorded which). It is not recorded whose cells these are; they may come from a transplant donor. Sample: blood, either unsorted or a sorted T cell fraction (not recorded which). The V and J genes are TRBV4-1 and TRBJ2-5; D is uncertain. CDR3 in DNA: TGCGCCAGCAGCCAAGTGACACAAGAGACCCAGTACTTC. Its translation: CASSQVTQETQYF.